This T cell receptor beta chain is drawn from a study of blood T cells in healthy people across ages. Germline loops: CDR1 SGHVS, CDR2 FQNEAQ. V was pared by 5 bases and J by 0 bases, with 20 bases between. The CDR3 loop spans 17 amino acids. A second about 7 to 12 cycle PCR used barcoded and J-beta primers. Each cDNA was tagged by a template-switch adaptor containing 12 random nucleotides. From the 5' RACE reads, TCRdb called clonotypes with MiXCR, one entry per CDR3 protein. The profile shows 1.2 million to 1.5 million distinct CDR3 sequences, around 42% of them singletons. The V and J genes are TRBV7-8 and TRBJ2-7; no clear D. This TCR was sampled from a woman younger than 30 in good health. The sequenced sample consisted of blood. In DNA form, the CDR3 reads TGTGCCAGCAGCCTACCCTCAGGACGGAACAGCTCCTACGAGCAGTACTTC. The encoded protein is CASSLPSGRNSSYEQYF. Full variable domain (missing parts from reference TRBV7-8 and TRBJ2-7): GAGVSQSPRYKVAKRGQDVALRCDPISGHVSLFWYQQALGQGPEFLTYFQNEAQLDKSGLPSDRFFAERPEGSVSTLKIQRTQQEDSAVYLCASSLPSGRNSSYEQYFGPGTRLTVT.